A selection of T cell receptor beta chains follows, all from one sample in a study of CXCR3-negative and CXCR3-positive naive CD8 T cells. TCRdb re-called the 5' RACE reads, yielding one record per CDR3 amino acid sequence without DNA. Recorded for this sample: approximately 83,000 distinct CDR3 sequences. Sequencing was performed on naive CXCR3- CD8+ T cells from blood. The receptors come from a human donor in good health. Some clones in this sample may be carry-over from other donors' samples. CDR3s include the opening cysteine and the closing phenylalanine or tryptophan.

j_call v_call cdr3_aa
TRBJ2-3 TRBV7-6 CASSRGTDTQYF
TRBJ1-1 TRBV6-2/TRBV6-3 CASSIWSNTEAFF
TRBJ1-2 TRBV29-1 CSVEDEKGSSYYGYTF
TRBJ1-1 TRBV25-1 CASRGLGAYTEAFF
TRBJ2-7 TRBV7-9 CASSLGQGESYEQYF
TRBJ2-1 TRBV29-1 CSVEDRAGSNEQFF
TRBJ2-1 TRBV29-1 CSVEYHLNEQFF
TRBJ2-3 TRBV29-1 CSVVLARDSGRGTDTQYF
TRBJ2-3 TRBV28 CASSPEGTDTQYF
TRBJ2-3 TRBV6-1 CASLAGDPTDTQYF
TRBJ2-7 TRBV28 CASEQGADEQYF
TRBJ2-6 TRBV7-7 CASSAAGAGANVLTF
TRBJ2-1 TRBV20-1 CSASLASSYNEQFF